This is a list of T cell receptor beta chains from one sample in a study of blood T cell dynamics during melanoma immunotherapy. The assay was immunoSEQ multiplex PCR, and TCRdb's table has in-frame clones only and misses some. Of over 12,000 clones in the sample, 87% were seen once. Sequenced material: blood, taken from a patient treated with checkpoint blockade. Source of these receptors: a human donor with melanoma. Both conserved end residues are part of each CDR3. The order of the fields is D gene, J gene, V gene, clone size, CDR3 DNA, CDR3 protein. A D gene is named only where the DNA matches it firmly. Clone size is given for some rows only: seen once, a few or many times, or a class if the clone is expanded.

d_gene: NA; j_gene: TRBJ2-1; v_gene: TRBV18; abundance: once; CDR3nt: TGTGCCAGCTCACCCAGGCGGGACGCCTCCTACAATGAGCAGTTCTTC; CDR3aa: CASSPRRDASYNEQFF
d_gene: TRBD2; j_gene: TRBJ2-3; v_gene: TRBV4-2; abundance: NA; CDR3nt: TGTGCCAGCAGCCAAGATCAGGTAGCGGGTTATAGCACAGATACGCAGTATTTT; CDR3aa: CASSQDQVAGYSTDTQYF
d_gene: NA; j_gene: TRBJ2-3; v_gene: TRBV7-3; abundance: NA; CDR3nt: TGTGCCAGCAGCTCGCAGGGGAGCACAGATACGCAGTATTTT; CDR3aa: CASSSQGSTDTQYF
d_gene: NA; j_gene: TRBJ1-1; v_gene: TRBV7-9; abundance: NA; CDR3nt: TGTGCCAGCAGCTTACAGGACACCGAAAACACTGAAGCTTTCTTT; CDR3aa: CASSLQDTENTEAFF
d_gene: NA; j_gene: TRBJ1-5; v_gene: TRBV28; abundance: once; CDR3nt: TGTGCCAGCAGTTTTCCAAATGAGCAGCCCCAGCATTTT; CDR3aa: CASSFPNEQPQHF
d_gene: TRBD2; j_gene: TRBJ2-1; v_gene: TRBV27; abundance: once; CDR3nt: TGTGCCAGCAGTTTGCTAGCGGGACACTCCGATGAGCAGTTCTTC; CDR3aa: CASSLLAGHSDEQFF
d_gene: TRBD2; j_gene: TRBJ2-7; v_gene: TRBV19; abundance: once; CDR3nt: TGTGCCAGTAGCACGACTAGCGGGAGTCACTACGAGCAGTACTTC; CDR3aa: CASSTTSGSHYEQYF
d_gene: NA; j_gene: TRBJ2-2; v_gene: TRBV5-6; abundance: NA; CDR3nt: TGTGCCAGCAGGTGGGGGACTTCGGGGACCGGGGAGCTGTTTTTT; CDR3aa: CASRWGTSGTGELFF
d_gene: NA; j_gene: TRBJ2-7; v_gene: TRBV5-6; abundance: NA; CDR3nt: TGTGCCAGCAGCAGCTATACCTACGAGCAGTACTTC; CDR3aa: CASSSYTYEQYF
d_gene: NA; j_gene: TRBJ1-5; v_gene: TRBV28; abundance: few; CDR3nt: TGTGCCAGCAGTACCCCGGGTTACGCTGAGCCCCAGCATTTT; CDR3aa: CASSTPGYAEPQHF
d_gene: NA; j_gene: TRBJ1-1; v_gene: TRBV6-1; abundance: NA; CDR3nt: TGTGCCAGCAGTGAACGTGGAGGGAGCACTGAAGCTTTCTTT; CDR3aa: CASSERGGSTEAFF
d_gene: NA; j_gene: TRBJ1-1; v_gene: TRBV4-1; abundance: NA; CDR3nt: TGCGCCAGCAGCCCATCCGGGGACTCGTTGGAAGCTTTCTTT; CDR3aa: CASSPSGDSLEAFF